A single sample is the source of the 30 T cell receptor beta chains below, sequenced in a study of T cells in Graves' hyperthyroidism and ophthalmopathy. The TCR beta CDR3 regions underwent amplification using RNA transcripts as the source. Primed by the HTBI set, a first-round RT-PCR was run on the TCR CDR3. TCRdb reanalysed the multiplex PCR reads using MiXCR and keeps one entry per CDR3 protein. This table has hundreds of thousands of distinct CDR3 sequences, around 15% appearing once. Sequencing used blood. The origin of the receptors is a woman aged 25 to 39 with Graves' hyperthyroidism.

V usage is TRBV7-6 and J usage is TRBJ1-4; possible D gene TRBD1, 6 bases. Per germline, CDR1 SGHVS and CDR2 FNYEAQ. This CDR3 contains 17 residues. Trimming removed 1 base from V and 3 bases from J, with 15 bases in between. CDR3 region: CASSLGLTRGSNEKLFF. The DNA for the CDR3 is TGTGCCAGCAGCTTAGGACTAACCAGGGGATCTAATGAAAAACTGTTTTTT.

In this sample, this clonotype turned up many times. The rearrangement links TRBV30 to TRBJ2-7; TRBD1 matches 7 bases. The germline V gene has CDR1 GTSNPN and CDR2 SVGIG (reference sequence). The CDR3 contains 12 residues. V lost 2 bases to trimming and J lost 9 bases; unmatched junction nucleotides: 7. The CDR3 protein is CAWSPGTAVQYF. CDR3 bases: TGTGCCTGGAGTCCCGGGACAGCTGTGCAGTACTTC.

This clonotype was counted ten times or more. This chain uses TRBV7-2 with TRBJ2-3; D call uncertain. The CDR3 totals 15 residues. Germline CDR1 and CDR2: SGHTA and FQGNSA. V lost 6 bases and J lost 5, with 18 bases in between. CDR3 coding DNA: TGTGCCAGCAGTAGGCTTCCCCAAGGTGGAGATACGCAGTATTTT. Translating gives CASSRLPQGGDTQYF. Together with reference TRBV7-2 and TRBJ2-3, the CDR3 gives the full variable domain: GAGVSQSPSNKVTEKGKDVELRCDPISGHTALYWYRQSLGQGLEFLIYFQGNSAPDKSGLPSDRFSAERTGGSVSTLTIQRTQQEDSAVYLCASSRLPQGGDTQYFGPGTRLTVL.

The chain links TRBV3-2 to TRBJ1-2. TRBV3-2 represents a pseudogene. This CDR3 is 13 amino acids long. In nucleotides, the CDR3 is TGTACCAGCAGCCGACTGGCGGGCTATGGCTACACCTTC. It encodes CTSSRLAGYGYTF.

This clonotype was observed at least ten times. The chain links TRBV11-2 to TRBJ2-1; tentative D call: TRBD2 (6 bases). Germline CDR1 reads SGHAT; CDR2 reads FQNNGV. Trimming stripped 5 bases from V and 7 bases from J, with 15 bases between. The CDR3 is 14 amino acids. DNA for the CDR3: TGTGCCAGCAGCCCCAGACTAGTGCCGAATGAGCAGTTCTTC. Encoded protein: CASSPRLVPNEQFF.

This rearrangement joins TRBV7-3 to TRBJ2-7; D gene unclear. Trimming stripped 5 bases from V and 1 base from J, with 18 bases between. The CDR3 contains 16 residues. Germline assignment: CDR1 SGHTA and CDR2 FQGTGA. The CDR3: CASSQVPYDISYEQYF. In DNA, the CDR3 is TGTGCCAGCAGCCAAGTCCCTTACGACATATCCTACGAGCAGTACTTC.

In this sample, this clonotype turned up many times. This sequence joins TRBV7-3 and TRBJ2-5; the match to TRBD2 covers 10 bases. J lost 5 bases, V lost 4 bases, and 13 bases had no gene match. Germline CDR1 reads SGHTA; CDR2 reads FQGTGA. This CDR3 is 17 amino acids long. CDR3 bases: TGTGCCAGCAGCTCAAGCGGGAGGGCCGGTCTTGGTGAGACCCAGTACTTC. Its protein is CASSSSGRAGLGETQYF.

J is TRBJ2-3 and V is TRBV7-3; D is unclear. Germline CDR1 SGHTA, CDR2 FQGTGA. V was cut by 5 bases and J by 5 bases, with 11 bases left in between. There are 13 residues in the CDR3. DNA for the CDR3: TGTGCCAGCAGCCCCTCACTTGAAGATACGCAGTATTTT. Translated: CASSPSLEDTQYF.

The rearrangement joins TRBV20-1 to TRBJ1-2; the D gene is possibly TRBD1 (6 bases). Germline V gene sequence: CDR1 DFQATT, CDR2 SNEGSKA (reference sequence). The CDR3 has 14 amino acids. Trimming removed 3 bases from V and 4 bases from J, with 15 bases in between. This chain's CDR3 is CSASEGHRSYGYTF. CDR3 DNA: TGCAGTGCTAGTGAGGGACATAGAAGCTATGGCTACACCTTC.

This clonotype was picked up many times. The V call is TRBV11-2, the J call TRBJ2-7; D is unresolved. The germline CDR1 and CDR2 sequences are SGHAT and FQNNGV. V was pared by 3 bases and J by 5 bases, with 14 bases between. The CDR3 extends over 14 amino acids. CDR3 loop: CASSLRTAADEQYF. The CDR3, as DNA: TGTGCCAGCAGCTTGCGGACCGCGGCCGACGAGCAGTACTTC.

This chain connects TRBV4-1 to TRBJ1-2; D perhaps matches TRBD1 (5 bases). The CDR3 extends over 18 amino acids. Germline V gene lookup returns CDR1 MGHRA and CDR2 YSYEKL. V was clipped by 4 bases and J by 4 bases, with 25 bases between them. The CDR3 nucleotides are TGCGCCAGCAGCCTCTTATCCCCGGGGCAGGGAGCAGGCTATGGCTACACCTTC. Its translation is CASSLLSPGQGAGYGYTF.

This clonotype was recorded at least ten times. This sequence joins TRBV7-8 and TRBJ2-1, with no clear D. This CDR3 contains 14 residues. Per germline, CDR1 SGHVS and CDR2 FQNEAQ. Trimming took off 3 bases at V and 8 bases at J, with 14 bases between the two ends. CDR3: CASSLPGVVDEQFF. Written as DNA, the CDR3 is TGTGCCAGCAGCTTGCCCGGAGTGGTGGATGAGCAGTTCTTC.

This chain uses TRBV7-9 with TRBJ1-5, with unresolved D. The germline V gene has CDR1 SEHNR and CDR2 FQNEAQ (reference sequence). This CDR3 has 15 amino acids. V was shortened by 6 bases and J by 2 bases, with 14 bases between the two germline ends. The CDR3 coding sequence is TGTGCCAGCAGTCAGGACCCGGTAGGCAATCAGCCCCAGCATTTT. It encodes CASSQDPVGNQPQHF.

The chain couples TRBV12-5 to TRBJ2-3, with no clear D. Germline V lookup: CDR1 LGHNT, CDR2 FRNRAP. V dropped 3 bases and J dropped 1 base, with 14 bases sitting between them. The CDR3 has 16 residues. CDR3 sequence: CASGFFGSQGTDTQYF. The CDR3 bases are TGTGCTAGTGGTTTTTTCGGATCTCAGGGCACAGATACGCAGTATTTT.

The chain recombines TRBV19 with TRBJ2-2; D is unresolved. CDR3 size: 13 residues. Trimming removed 6 bases from V and 0 bases from J, with 5 bases in between. Germline values: CDR1 LNHDA, CDR2 SQIVND (reference sequence). CDR3 protein: CASRPANTGELFF. The CDR3 DNA follows: TGTGCCAGTAGACCGGCGAACACCGGGGAGCTGTTTTTT.

This clonotype was detected many times. This chain connects TRBV6-1 to TRBJ2-3; D is uncertain. V was pared by 8 bases and J by 2 bases, with 11 bases between. This CDR3 region has 13 residues. Germline V lookup: CDR1 MNHNS, CDR2 SASEGT. The CDR3 sequence is CASLADITDTQYF. DNA of the CDR3: TGTGCCAGCTTGGCTGATATCACAGATACGCAGTATTTT.

This clonotype came up many times. V is TRBV6-5 and J is TRBJ2-3; TRBD2 aligns across 11 bases. J gave up 5 bases and V 0 bases, and 10 bases lay outside the gene matches. The CDR3 is 18 amino acids. CDR1 MNHEY and CDR2 SVGAGI come from the germline V gene. CDR3 sequence: CASSYSPQELAGEDTQYF. CDR3 in DNA: TGTGCCAGCAGTTACTCCCCTCAGGAACTAGCGGGAGAAGATACGCAGTATTTT.

The chain uses TRBV14 and TRBJ1-2; D possibly corresponds to TRBD1 (6 bases). The CDR3 runs 15 residues. V was cut by 1 base and J by 5 bases, with 14 bases left in between. Germline lookup yields CDR1 SGHDN and CDR2 FVKESK. CDR3 coding DNA: TGTGCCAGCAGCCAAGTCAGGGGTTCGGGGTATGGCTACACCTTC. Amino acids: CASSQVRGSGYGYTF.

Ten or more counts support this clonotype. The rearrangement links TRBV5-1 to TRBJ1-2; no clear D gene. The CDR3 runs 14 residues. Trimming pared 1 base from V and 4 bases from J, leaving 11 bases between. Germline lookup yields CDR1 SGHRS and CDR2 YFSETQ. The CDR3 sequence: CASSLPGSGYGYTF. The DNA of the CDR3 is TGCGCCAGCAGCTTGCCGGGATCCGGCTATGGCTACACCTTC.

This clonotype appeared many times. The chain uses TRBV27 and TRBJ2-7; tentatively, D is TRBD1 (5 bases). The CDR3 sequence is 13 residues long. Germline CDR1 is MNHEY and CDR2 is SMNVEV (reference sequence). Trimming took off 5 bases at V and 0 bases at J, with 8 bases between the two ends. DNA of the CDR3: TGTGCCAGCAGTCCGACAGCCTCCTACGAGCAGTACTTC. Translation: CASSPTASYEQYF.

The chain couples TRBV5-6 to TRBJ1-2; D may be TRBD1 (5 bases). CDR1 SGHDT and CDR2 YYEEEE come from the germline V gene. This CDR3 has 15 residues. V lost 0 bases and J lost 3, with 12 bases in between. CDR3: CASSLGGGNYYGYTF. CDR3 bases: TGTGCCAGCAGCTTGGGGGGCGGAAATTACTATGGCTACACCTTC.

The chain is built from TRBV2 and TRBJ2-2; 12 bases match TRBD2. The ends lost 5 bases at V and 5 bases at J; junction bases unmatched: 6. This CDR3 comprises 16 residues. CDR1 SNHLY and CDR2 FYNNEI come from the germline V gene. CDR3 coding DNA: TGTGCCAGCAGTTTTCCGCTAGCGGGAGGGACCGGGGAGCTGTTTTTT. Amino acid sequence: CASSFPLAGGTGELFF.

This clonotype was detected many times. This rearrangement joins TRBV20-1 to TRBJ1-5; tentatively, D is TRBD1 (5 bases). The ends were cut back, 3 bases at V and 1 base at J, with 16 bases in the middle. This CDR3 has 16 amino acids. Germline lookup yields CDR1 DFQATT and CDR2 SNEGSKA (reference sequence). CDR3 in amino acids: CSASSQGSGSNQPQHF. CDR3 DNA sequence: TGCAGTGCTAGTTCCCAGGGCTCTGGGAGCAATCAGCCCCAGCATTTT.

The chain recombines TRBV20-1 with TRBJ1-1, with D possibly TRBD1 on 6 matching bases. The CDR3 runs to 11 residues. Germline loops: CDR1 DFQATT, CDR2 SNEGSKA (reference sequence). V dropped 3 bases and J dropped 14 bases, with 16 bases sitting between them. CDR3 loop: CSAREQGRDFF. The CDR3 DNA sequence: TGCAGTGCTAGGGAACAGGGTAGGGACTTCTTT.

The sample holds many counts of this clonotype. The chain combines TRBV27 with TRBJ2-5, with D perhaps TRBD1 (6 bases). The CDR3 is 17 amino acids. V lost 6 bases and J lost 5, with 25 bases in between. Germline V gene sequence: CDR1 MNHEY, CDR2 SMNVEV (reference sequence). The CDR3 sequence is CASRLPRRGLKAETQYF. The DNA for the CDR3 is TGTGCCAGCAGATTACCCCGCAGGGGCCTTAAAGCGGAGACCCAGTACTTC.

This clonotype has more than one count but fewer than ten. The chain is built from TRBV20-1 and TRBJ2-5; D is uncertain. Germline V gives CDR1 DFQATT, CDR2 SNEGSKA (reference sequence). V was trimmed by 6 bases and J by 2 bases, leaving 16 bases between them. CDR3 length equals 14 residues. This CDR3 reads CSAPRVTLQETQYF. The DNA of the CDR3 is TGCAGTGCGCCAAGAGTGACGTTACAAGAGACCCAGTACTTC.

This clonotype showed up just a few times. This chain joins TRBV7-3 and TRBJ1-1, with a possible D match to TRBD1 (5 bases). The germline CDR1 and CDR2 sequences are SGHTA and FQGTGA. CDR3 length: 13 residues. V lost 0 bases, J lost 6 bases, and 8 bases lay in between. The CDR3 DNA sequence: TGTGCCAGCAGCTTAACGGGGGAAGCTGAAGCTTTCTTT. It encodes CASSLTGEAEAFF.

This clonotype was seen ten or more times. This sequence joins TRBV29-1 and TRBJ2-1; D might be TRBD1 (7 bases). Germline values: CDR1 SQVTM, CDR2 ANQGSEA. V was pared by 6 bases and J by 2 bases, with 20 bases between. There are 16 residues in the CDR3. CDR3 DNA sequence: TGCAGCGTAAGGGGGCGTGGGGGGCTCCCCTACAATGAGCAGTTCTTC. Encoded protein: CSVRGRGGLPYNEQFF.

This clonotype was detected only a few times. The chain uses TRBV13 and TRBJ2-2; D unclear. The V gene lost 5 bases and the J gene lost 8 bases, with 9 bases spanning the gap. There are 12 residues in the CDR3. The V gene's germline CDR1 is PRHDT and CDR2 FYEKMQ (reference sequence). The CDR3 reads CASSQDVGELFF. In DNA, the CDR3 is TGTGCCAGCAGCCAAGACGTGGGGGAGCTGTTTTTT.

Many counts were recorded for this clonotype. The chain couples TRBV7-9 to TRBJ2-7; 8 bases are a match to TRBD2. The CDR3 has 15 amino acids. Looked up from germline, CDR1 is SEHNR and CDR2 is FQNEAQ (reference sequence). V was clipped by 3 bases and J by 1 base; unmatched bases: 5. CDR3 DNA sequence: TGTGCCAGCAGCTTCGCGACTAGCGAATCCTACGAGCAGTACTTC. It encodes CASSFATSESYEQYF.